This T cell receptor (beta chain) came from a study of Ad26.COV2.S vaccination and SARS-CoV-2 variants. Study context: Ad26.COV2.S was injected intramuscularly once or twice, 56 days apart.

Regarding this clone: Its antigen remains unidentified.

Germline assignment: CDR1 SGHAT and CDR2 FQNNGV. This CDR3 comprises 15 residues. The V segment lost 0 bases and the J segment 4 bases; nucleotides outside the gene matches: 1. Only in-frame clones appear in the TCRdb table, and some are missing; sequencing was by immunoSEQ multiplex PCR. In the table there are around 300,000 clones, roughly 90% of which are singletons. Study-wide results and limits: Similar non-spike TCR breadth was seen in vaccine and placebo recipients. Reportedly, after vaccination the spike-specific CD8+ and CD4+ T cell responses displayed substantial breadth.

As to treatment: roughly 18 received Ad26.COV2.S at low or high dose, single or two shots; about 5 received placebo; per-sample allocation not given. The investigators took samples on day 63 after the first vaccine or placebo injection. The chain uses TRBV11-2 and TRBJ2-3, with 10 bases that match TRBD2. The source material was peripheral blood, sampled in a trial of Ad26.COV2.S vaccine versus placebo. The clonotype comes from a person between 18 and 60 years old who received the Ad26.COV2.S COVID-19 vaccine or a placebo. DNA for the CDR3: TGTGCCAGCAGCTTAGATAGCGGGGGGTCAGATACGCAGTATTTT. Translated: CASSLDSGGSDTQYF.